A selection of T cell receptor beta chains follows, all from one sample in a study of cytomegalovirus exposure and HLA in healthy donors. Measured with immunoSEQ multiplex PCR; TCRdb has only the in-frame clones, and not every one. The sample holds some 200,000 clones, about four fifths seen once. Sequencing was performed on PBMCs. The receptor set was obtained from a woman aged 18-29 years in good health and CMV-seronegative. Each CDR3 is given with its conserved first and last residue. The D gene is left open where the match is weak. Clone size appears in some rows only: once, few, many, or a class for an expanded clone.

clone size: NA
V gene: TRBV6-5
D gene: NA
J gene: TRBJ1-1
CDR3 protein: CASTITGGANTEAFF
CDR3 DNA: TGTGCCAGCACTATAACTGGGGGGGCAAACACTGAAGCTTTCTTT

clone size: NA
V gene: TRBV19
D gene: NA
J gene: TRBJ2-7
CDR3 protein: CASSRNTFGGYEQYF
CDR3 DNA: TGTGCCAGTAGTAGGAACACCTTCGGAGGCTACGAGCAGTACTTC

clone size: few
V gene: TRBV4-1
D gene: TRBD1
J gene: TRBJ1-5
CDR3 protein: CASSQGTGVGQPQHF
CDR3 DNA: TGCGCCAGCAGCCAAGGAACAGGGGTCGGTCAGCCCCAGCATTTT

clone size: once
V gene: TRBV6-1
D gene: TRBD2
J gene: TRBJ2-1
CDR3 protein: CASSEWASGSADEQFF
CDR3 DNA: TGTGCCAGCAGTGAATGGGCTAGCGGGAGTGCGGATGAGCAGTTCTTC

clone size: NA
V gene: TRBV27
D gene: TRBD2
J gene: TRBJ2-3
CDR3 protein: CASSDRTSGSTDTQYF
CDR3 DNA: TGTGCCAGCTCCGACCGGACTAGCGGTAGCACAGATACGCAGTATTTT

clone size: NA
V gene: TRBV29-1
D gene: NA
J gene: TRBJ1-1
CDR3 protein: CSVAPSPWGETEAFF
CDR3 DNA: TGCAGCGTCGCCCCCAGCCCTTGGGGCGAGACTGAAGCTTTCTTT

clone size: once
V gene: TRBV19
D gene: TRBD1
J gene: TRBJ2-7
CDR3 protein: CASSILGQGSYEQYF
CDR3 DNA: TGTGCCAGTAGTATCTTAGGACAGGGAAGCTACGAGCAGTACTTC

clone size: NA
V gene: TRBV19
D gene: NA
J gene: TRBJ1-2
CDR3 protein: CASRAPGQTNYGYTF
CDR3 DNA: TGTGCCAGTAGGGCACCGGGACAAACAAACTATGGCTACACCTTC

clone size: once
V gene: TRBV7-2
D gene: TRBD2
J gene: TRBJ2-5
CDR3 protein: CASSPTPNGRAGFETQYF
CDR3 DNA: TGTGCCAGCAGCCCTACTCCTAACGGGAGGGCCGGGTTTGAGACCCAGTACTTC

clone size: NA
V gene: TRBV6-5
D gene: NA
J gene: TRBJ1-2
CDR3 protein: CASSEARGRGYTF
CDR3 DNA: TGTGCCAGCAGTGAAGCGCGGGGTCGAGGCTACACCTTC

clone size: NA
V gene: TRBV6-5
D gene: NA
J gene: TRBJ1-1
CDR3 protein: CASSYKRGTEAFF
CDR3 DNA: TGTGCCAGCAGTTACAAGAGGGGGACTGAAGCTTTCTTT

clone size: NA
V gene: TRBV28
D gene: NA
J gene: TRBJ2-1
CDR3 protein: CASSLGPYNEQFF
CDR3 DNA: TGTGCCAGCAGTTTGGGGCCCTACAATGAGCAGTTCTTC

clone size: NA
V gene: TRBV19
D gene: TRBD2
J gene: TRBJ2-4
CDR3 protein: CASSGLAGMSIAKNIQYF
CDR3 DNA: TGTGCCAGTAGTGGACTAGCGGGGATGAGCATAGCCAAAAACATTCAGTACTTC

clone size: NA
V gene: TRBV19
D gene: TRBD1
J gene: TRBJ2-7
CDR3 protein: CASRDRGGYEQYF
CDR3 DNA: TGTGCCAGTAGGGACAGGGGCGGCTACGAGCAGTACTTC

clone size: once
V gene: TRBV28
D gene: TRBD1
J gene: TRBJ1-5
CDR3 protein: CASSLSVQRQGEQPQHF
CDR3 DNA: TGTGCCAGCAGTTTATCCGTCCAGAGGCAGGGGGAACAGCCCCAGCATTTT

clone size: NA
V gene: TRBV6-1
D gene: NA
J gene: TRBJ2-2
CDR3 protein: CASSELAGELFF
CDR3 DNA: TGTGCCAGCAGTGAATTAGCCGGGGAGCTGTTTTTT

clone size: NA
V gene: TRBV21-1
D gene: NA
J gene: TRBJ1-2
CDR3 protein: CASSKVLGTGGGRGYTF
CDR3 DNA: TGTGCCAGCAGCAAAGTTTTGGGAACAGGGGGTGGAAGGGGCTACACCTTC

clone size: NA
V gene: TRBV6-5
D gene: NA
J gene: TRBJ1-6
CDR3 protein: CASSYNGGTLHF
CDR3 DNA: TGTGCCAGCAGTTACAATGGGGGGACCCTCCACTTT

clone size: NA
V gene: TRBV29-1
D gene: NA
J gene: TRBJ1-5
CDR3 protein: CSVVWRENQPQHF
CDR3 DNA: TGCAGCGTTGTTTGGCGGGAGAATCAGCCCCAGCATTTT

clone size: NA
V gene: TRBV19
D gene: TRBD2
J gene: TRBJ2-3
CDR3 protein: CARSKRQRERVDTQYF
CDR3 DNA: TGTGCCAGATCAAAAAGGCAGCGGGAGCGGGTAGATACGCAGTATTTT

clone size: NA
V gene: TRBV9
D gene: NA
J gene: TRBJ2-1
CDR3 protein: CASSVAGNNEQFF
CDR3 DNA: TGTGCCAGCAGCGTCGCGGGAAACAATGAGCAGTTCTTC

clone size: NA
V gene: TRBV28
D gene: TRBD2
J gene: TRBJ2-7
CDR3 protein: CASSFLAGGAYEQYF
CDR3 DNA: TGTGCCAGCAGTTTCCTAGCGGGAGGCGCCTACGAGCAGTACTTC

clone size: NA
V gene: TRBV19
D gene: NA
J gene: TRBJ1-3
CDR3 protein: CASSTTRNTIYF
CDR3 DNA: TGTGCCAGTAGTACAACTCGCAACACCATATATTTT

clone size: NA
V gene: TRBV19
D gene: NA
J gene: TRBJ1-1
CDR3 protein: CASRNPARRSGDTEAFF
CDR3 DNA: TGTGCCAGTAGAAACCCGGCTCGACGGAGCGGGGACACTGAAGCTTTCTTT

clone size: NA
V gene: TRBV28
D gene: NA
J gene: TRBJ2-6
CDR3 protein: CATHISGANVLTF
CDR3 DNA: TGTGCCACCCACATCTCTGGGGCCAACGTCCTGACTTTC

clone size: few
V gene: TRBV6-5
D gene: NA
J gene: TRBJ1-4
CDR3 protein: CASSYSSGASEKLFF
CDR3 DNA: TGTGCCAGCAGTTACTCTTCGGGTGCTAGCGAAAAACTGTTTTTT

clone size: NA
V gene: TRBV7-9
D gene: TRBD2
J gene: TRBJ2-5
CDR3 protein: CASSLRGGRIQETQYF
CDR3 DNA: TGTGCCAGCAGCTTACGGGGCGGGAGGATTCAAGAGACCCAGTACTTC

clone size: once
V gene: TRBV7-2
D gene: NA
J gene: TRBJ2-3
CDR3 protein: CASSLSSFRPDTQYF
CDR3 DNA: TGTGCCAGCAGCTTATCTAGCTTTCGCCCAGATACGCAGTATTTT

clone size: NA
V gene: TRBV7-8
D gene: NA
J gene: TRBJ2-7
CDR3 protein: CASSLGISGGVYEQYF
CDR3 DNA: TGTGCCAGCAGCTTAGGCATTAGCGGAGGGGTCTACGAGCAGTACTTC

clone size: NA
V gene: TRBV5-8
D gene: TRBD2
J gene: TRBJ2-1
CDR3 protein: CASSLESVAGGPTGQFF
CDR3 DNA: TGTGCCAGCAGCTTGGAGTCTGTTGCGGGAGGGCCTACGGGGCAGTTCTTC

clone size: few
V gene: TRBV2
D gene: NA
J gene: TRBJ2-2
CDR3 protein: CASSETGLSTGELFF
CDR3 DNA: TGTGCCAGCAGTGAGACGGGACTTTCCACCGGGGAGCTGTTTTTT

clone size: NA
V gene: TRBV18
D gene: NA
J gene: TRBJ2-3
CDR3 protein: CASSQGDTQYF
CDR3 DNA: TGTGCCAGCTCCCAGGGAGATACGCAGTATTTT

clone size: NA
V gene: TRBV18
D gene: TRBD2
J gene: TRBJ2-1
CDR3 protein: CASSSGLAAYNEQFF
CDR3 DNA: TGTGCCAGCTCATCAGGACTAGCGGCGTACAATGAGCAGTTCTTC

clone size: NA
V gene: TRBV2
D gene: NA
J gene: TRBJ1-2
CDR3 protein: CASSEAFQPYPNYGYTF
CDR3 DNA: TGTGCCAGCAGTGAAGCGTTTCAACCCTACCCTAACTATGGCTACACCTTC

clone size: NA
V gene: TRBV19
D gene: TRBD1
J gene: TRBJ1-4
CDR3 protein: CASTDRAGEKLFF
CDR3 DNA: TGTGCCAGTACGGACAGGGCTGGGGAAAAACTGTTTTTT

clone size: NA
V gene: TRBV7-8
D gene: NA
J gene: TRBJ1-1
CDR3 protein: CASSSPQLNTEAFF
CDR3 DNA: TGTGCCAGCAGCTCACCACAGCTGAACACTGAAGCTTTCTTT

clone size: NA
V gene: TRBV15
D gene: TRBD2
J gene: TRBJ2-3
CDR3 protein: CATSRVQYGDYRHTQYF
CDR3 DNA: TGTGCCACCAGCAGAGTGCAGTATGGGGACTACCGTCATACGCAGTATTTT

clone size: NA
V gene: TRBV5-4
D gene: NA
J gene: TRBJ2-5
CDR3 protein: CASSLGLETQYF
CDR3 DNA: TGTGCCAGCAGCTTGGGACTGGAGACCCAGTACTTC

clone size: many
V gene: TRBV4-1
D gene: TRBD1
J gene: TRBJ1-2
CDR3 protein: CASSLTGANYGYTF
CDR3 DNA: TGCGCCAGCAGCTTGACAGGGGCAAACTATGGCTACACCTTC

clone size: NA
V gene: TRBV6-5
D gene: NA
J gene: TRBJ2-7
CDR3 protein: CASSYRRVGEQYF
CDR3 DNA: TGTGCCAGCAGTTATCGCAGGGTTGGCGAGCAGTACTTC

clone size: once
V gene: TRBV7-9
D gene: TRBD2
J gene: TRBJ2-7
CDR3 protein: CSSSLAGPGMEQYF
CDR3 DNA: TGTTCCAGCAGCTTAGCGGGCCCCGGGATGGAGCAGTACTTC

clone size: NA
V gene: TRBV4-1
D gene: TRBD2
J gene: TRBJ2-5
CDR3 protein: CASGLALEETQYF
CDR3 DNA: TGCGCCAGCGGACTAGCGCTAGAAGAGACCCAGTACTTC